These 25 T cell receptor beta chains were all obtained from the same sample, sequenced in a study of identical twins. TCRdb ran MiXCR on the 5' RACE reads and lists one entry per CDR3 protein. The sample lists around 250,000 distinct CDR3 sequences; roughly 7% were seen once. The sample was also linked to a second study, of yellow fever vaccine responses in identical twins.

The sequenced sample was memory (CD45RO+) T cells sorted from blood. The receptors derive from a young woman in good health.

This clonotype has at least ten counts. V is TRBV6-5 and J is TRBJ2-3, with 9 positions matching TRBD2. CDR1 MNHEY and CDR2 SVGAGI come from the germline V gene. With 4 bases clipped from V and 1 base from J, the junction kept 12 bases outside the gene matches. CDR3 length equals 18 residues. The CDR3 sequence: CASSSKRLRTSGTDTQYF. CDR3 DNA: TGTGCCAGCAGTTCAAAACGGCTGAGGACTAGCGGCACAGATACGCAGTATTTT.

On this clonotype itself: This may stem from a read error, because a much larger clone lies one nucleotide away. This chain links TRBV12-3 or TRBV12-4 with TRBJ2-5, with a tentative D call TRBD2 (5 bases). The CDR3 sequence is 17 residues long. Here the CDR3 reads CASSSRAGWTIQESQYF. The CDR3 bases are TGTGCCAGCAGTTCGAGGGCCGGCTGGACGATCCAAGAGTCCCAGTACTTC.

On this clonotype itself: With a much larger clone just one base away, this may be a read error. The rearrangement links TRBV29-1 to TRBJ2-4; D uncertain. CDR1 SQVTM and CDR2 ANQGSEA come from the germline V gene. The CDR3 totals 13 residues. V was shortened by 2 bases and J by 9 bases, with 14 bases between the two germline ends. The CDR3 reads CSVEMYAEIIQYF. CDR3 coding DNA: TGCAGCGTTGAAATGTACGCGGAAATCATTCAGTACTTC.

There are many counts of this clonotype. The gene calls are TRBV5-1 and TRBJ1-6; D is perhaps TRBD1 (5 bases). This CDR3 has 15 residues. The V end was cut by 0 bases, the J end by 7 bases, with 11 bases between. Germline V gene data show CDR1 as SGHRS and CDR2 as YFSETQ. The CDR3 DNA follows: TGCGCCAGCAGCTTGGAGGGGTCCCGGAATTCACCCCTCCACTTT. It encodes CASSLEGSRNSPLHF.

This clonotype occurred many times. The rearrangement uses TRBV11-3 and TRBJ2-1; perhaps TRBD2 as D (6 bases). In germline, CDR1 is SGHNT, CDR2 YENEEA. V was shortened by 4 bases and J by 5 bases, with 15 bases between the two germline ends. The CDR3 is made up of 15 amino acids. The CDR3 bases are TGTGCCAGCAGCTATGGCCGCGGGAAGGACAATGAGCAGTTCTTC. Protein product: CASSYGRGKDNEQFF. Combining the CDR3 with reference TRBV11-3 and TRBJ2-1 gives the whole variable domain EAGVVQSPRYKIIEKKQPVAFWCNPISGHNTLYWYLQNLGQGPELLIRYENEEAVDDSQLPKDRFSAERLKGVDSTLKIQPAELGDSAVYLCASSYGRGKDNEQFFGPGTRLTVL.

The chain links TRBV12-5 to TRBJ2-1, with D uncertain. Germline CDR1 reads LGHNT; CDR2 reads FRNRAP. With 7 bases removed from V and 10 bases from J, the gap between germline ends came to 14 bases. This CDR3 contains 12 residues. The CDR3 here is CASVISAGEQFF. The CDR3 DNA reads TGTGCTAGTGTCATATCCGCCGGAGAGCAGTTCTTC.

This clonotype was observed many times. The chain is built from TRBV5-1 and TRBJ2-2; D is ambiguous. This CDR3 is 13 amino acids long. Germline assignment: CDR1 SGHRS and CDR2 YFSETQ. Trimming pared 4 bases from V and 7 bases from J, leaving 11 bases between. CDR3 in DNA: TGCGCCAGCAGCCCCGACCTAGTCGGGGAGCTGTTTTTT. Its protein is CASSPDLVGELFF.

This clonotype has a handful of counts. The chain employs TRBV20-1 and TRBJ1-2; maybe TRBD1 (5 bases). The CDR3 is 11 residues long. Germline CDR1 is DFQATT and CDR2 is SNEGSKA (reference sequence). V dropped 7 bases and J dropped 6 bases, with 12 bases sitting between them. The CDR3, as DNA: TGCAGTGTTGACAGAATAAATGGCTACACCTTC. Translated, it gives CSVDRINGYTF.

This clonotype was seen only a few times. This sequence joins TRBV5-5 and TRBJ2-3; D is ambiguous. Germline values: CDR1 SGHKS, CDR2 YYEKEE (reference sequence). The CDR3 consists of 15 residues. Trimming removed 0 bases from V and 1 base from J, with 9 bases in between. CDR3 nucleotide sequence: TGTGCCAGCAGCTTGGCCTCGTTAGGCACAGATACGCAGTATTTT. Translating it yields CASSLASLGTDTQYF.

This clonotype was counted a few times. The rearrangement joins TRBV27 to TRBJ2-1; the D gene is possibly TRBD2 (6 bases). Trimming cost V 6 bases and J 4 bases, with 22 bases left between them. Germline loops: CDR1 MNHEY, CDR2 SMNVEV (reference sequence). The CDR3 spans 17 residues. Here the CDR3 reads CASSLLSGGKGYNEQFF. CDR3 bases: TGTGCCAGCAGCCTCCTCTCTGGGGGGAAGGGGTACAATGAGCAGTTCTTC.

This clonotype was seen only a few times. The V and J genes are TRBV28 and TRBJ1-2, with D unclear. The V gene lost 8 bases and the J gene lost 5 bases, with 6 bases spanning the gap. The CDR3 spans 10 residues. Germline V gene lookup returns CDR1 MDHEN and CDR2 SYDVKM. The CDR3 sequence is CASGNYGYTF. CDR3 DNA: TGTGCCAGCGGAAATTATGGCTACACCTTC.

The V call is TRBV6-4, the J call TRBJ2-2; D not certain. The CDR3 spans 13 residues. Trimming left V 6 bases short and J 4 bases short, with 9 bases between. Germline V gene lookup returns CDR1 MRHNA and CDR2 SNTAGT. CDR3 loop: CASRPFSTGELFF. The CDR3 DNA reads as TGTGCCAGCAGGCCTTTTTCCACCGGGGAGCTGTTTTTT.

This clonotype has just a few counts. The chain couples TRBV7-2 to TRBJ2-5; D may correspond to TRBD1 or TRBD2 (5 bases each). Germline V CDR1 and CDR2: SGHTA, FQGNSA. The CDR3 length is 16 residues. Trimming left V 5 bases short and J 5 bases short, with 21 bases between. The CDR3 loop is CASSPAMVRGTETQYF. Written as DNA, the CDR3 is TGTGCCAGCAGCCCCGCGATGGTGAGGGGTACGGAGACCCAGTACTTC.

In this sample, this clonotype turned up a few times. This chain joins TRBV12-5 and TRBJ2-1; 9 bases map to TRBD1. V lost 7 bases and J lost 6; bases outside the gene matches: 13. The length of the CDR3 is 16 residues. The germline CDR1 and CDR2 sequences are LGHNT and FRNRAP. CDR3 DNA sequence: TGTGCTAGTGCCTCTCGGGCAGGACAGGGGATCAATGAGCAGTTCTTC. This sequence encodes CASASRAGQGINEQFF. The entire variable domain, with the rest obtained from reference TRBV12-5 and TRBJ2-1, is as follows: DARVTQTPRHKVTEMGQEVTMRCQPILGHNTVFWYRQTMMQGLELLAYFRNRAPLDDSGMPKDRFSAEMPDATLATLKIQPSEPRDSAVYFCASASRAGQGINEQFFGPGTRLTVL.

This CDR3 reads CASSSRRASTDTQYF. DNA of the CDR3: TGTGCCAGCAGCTCACGAAGGGCAAGCACAGATACGCAGTATTTT. This rearrangement joins TRBV7-9 to TRBJ2-3, with unresolved D. V dropped 4 bases and J dropped 0 bases, with 11 bases sitting between them. The CDR3 extends over 15 amino acids. The V gene's germline CDR1 is SEHNR and CDR2 FQNEAQ (reference sequence).

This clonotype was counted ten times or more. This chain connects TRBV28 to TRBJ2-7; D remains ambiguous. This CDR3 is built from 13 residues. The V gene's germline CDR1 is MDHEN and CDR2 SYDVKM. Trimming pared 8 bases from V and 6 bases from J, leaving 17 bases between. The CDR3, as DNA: TGTGCCAGCCTTTACCAATTAGGCGGCGAGCAGTACTTC. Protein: CASLYQLGGEQYF.

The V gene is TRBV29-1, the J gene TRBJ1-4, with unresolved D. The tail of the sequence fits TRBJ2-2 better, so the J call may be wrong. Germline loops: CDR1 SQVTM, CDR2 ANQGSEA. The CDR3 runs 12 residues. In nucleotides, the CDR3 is TGCAGCGTTGAAGATCTTCGGAAGGAGCTGTTTTTT. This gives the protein CSVEDLRKELFF.

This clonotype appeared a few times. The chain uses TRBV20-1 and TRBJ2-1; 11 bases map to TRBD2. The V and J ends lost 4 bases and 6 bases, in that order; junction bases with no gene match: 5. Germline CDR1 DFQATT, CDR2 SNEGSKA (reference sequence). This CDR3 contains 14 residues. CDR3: CSAKLAGVSNEQFF. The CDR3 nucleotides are TGCAGTGCTAAACTAGCGGGAGTTAGCAATGAGCAGTTCTTC.

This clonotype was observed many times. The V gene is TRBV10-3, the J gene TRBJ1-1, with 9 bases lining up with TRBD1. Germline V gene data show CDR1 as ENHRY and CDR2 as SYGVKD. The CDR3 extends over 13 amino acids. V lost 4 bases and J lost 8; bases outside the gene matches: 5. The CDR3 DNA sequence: TGTGCCATCAGTGTCACAGGGGGCGCCGAAGCTTTCTTT. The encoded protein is CAISVTGGAEAFF.

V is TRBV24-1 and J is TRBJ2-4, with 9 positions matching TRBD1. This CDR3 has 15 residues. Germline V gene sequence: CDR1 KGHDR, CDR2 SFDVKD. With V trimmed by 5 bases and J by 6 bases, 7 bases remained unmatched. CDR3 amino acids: CATSATADRGNIQYF. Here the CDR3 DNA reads TGTGCCACCAGTGCTACCGCGGACAGGGGAAACATTCAGTACTTC.

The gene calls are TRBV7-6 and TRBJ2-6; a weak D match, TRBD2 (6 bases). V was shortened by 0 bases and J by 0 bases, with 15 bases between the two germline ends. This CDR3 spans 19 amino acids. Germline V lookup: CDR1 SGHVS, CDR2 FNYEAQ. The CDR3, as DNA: TGTGCCAGCAGCTTAGCTCGAGCGGGCCAAGTCTCTGGGGCCAACGTCCTGACTTTC. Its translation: CASSLARAGQVSGANVLTF.

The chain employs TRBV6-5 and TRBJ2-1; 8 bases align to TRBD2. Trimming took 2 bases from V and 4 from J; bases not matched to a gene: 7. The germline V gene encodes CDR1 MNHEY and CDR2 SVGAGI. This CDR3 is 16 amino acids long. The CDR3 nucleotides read TGTGCCAGCAGTTACCGGGGGCGGGGGGTTTACAATGAGCAGTTCTTC. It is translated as CASSYRGRGVYNEQFF.

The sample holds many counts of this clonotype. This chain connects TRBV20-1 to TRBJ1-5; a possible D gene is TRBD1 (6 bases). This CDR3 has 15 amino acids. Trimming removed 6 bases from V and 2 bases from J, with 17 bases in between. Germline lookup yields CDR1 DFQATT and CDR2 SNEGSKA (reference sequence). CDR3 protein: CSAPQGWYGNQPQHF. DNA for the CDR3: TGCAGTGCGCCACAGGGTTGGTATGGCAATCAGCCCCAGCATTTT.

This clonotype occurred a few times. In DNA, the CDR3 is TGTGCCAGCAGTTTGGGGGGGCCAAGATCACCCCTCCACTTT. It codes for CASSLGGPRSPLHF. V gene TRBV12-3 or TRBV12-4 combines with J gene TRBJ1-6; TRBD1 is a possible D gene (6 bases). The CDR3 sequence is 14 residues long. The V gene lost 3 bases and the J gene lost 10 bases, with 13 bases spanning the gap.

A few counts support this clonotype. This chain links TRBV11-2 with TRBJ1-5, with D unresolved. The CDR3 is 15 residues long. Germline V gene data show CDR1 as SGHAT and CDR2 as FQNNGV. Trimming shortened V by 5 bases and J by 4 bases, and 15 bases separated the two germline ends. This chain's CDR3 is CASSPASGINQPQHF. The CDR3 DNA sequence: TGTGCCAGCAGCCCTGCATCAGGAATAAATCAGCCCCAGCATTTT.